The rows below give T cell receptor beta chains drawn from one sample of a study of cytomegalovirus exposure and HLA in healthy donors. Measured with immunoSEQ multiplex PCR; TCRdb has only the in-frame clones, and not every one. The data contain 80,000 to 100,000 clones, approximately 71% of them seen just once; the ten biggest clones take up roughly 15%. The specimen was PBMCs. The receptors shown here come from a young woman in good health and CMV-seropositive. Both conserved end residues are part of each CDR3. The D gene is left open where the match is weak. Not all rows give a size; the values are once, few, many and, for expanded clones, a class.

clone_size: .
v_call: TRBV4-3
d_call: TRBD1
j_call: TRBJ2-7
cdr3_aa: CASSQVGQAKDEQYF
cdr3_nt: TGCGCCAGCAGCCAAGTTGGACAGGCGAAGGACGAGCAGTACTTC

clone_size: .
v_call: TRBV15
d_call: .
j_call: TRBJ2-7
cdr3_aa: CATSRDVHDSSIYF
cdr3_nt: TGTGCCACCAGCAGAGATGTCCACGACAGTTCGATCTACTTC

clone_size: .
v_call: TRBV19
d_call: TRBD1
j_call: TRBJ2-7
cdr3_aa: CASSQGAYEQYF
cdr3_nt: TGTGCCAGTAGCCAGGGGGCCTACGAGCAGTACTTC

clone_size: .
v_call: TRBV29-1
d_call: .
j_call: TRBJ1-2
cdr3_aa: CSVEGEVDGYTF
cdr3_nt: TGCAGCGTTGAGGGGGAGGTAGATGGCTACACCTTC

clone_size: .
v_call: TRBV18
d_call: .
j_call: TRBJ2-7
cdr3_aa: CASSPRQHPAYNEQYF
cdr3_nt: TGTGCCAGCTCACCGAGGCAGCACCCCGCTTACAACGAGCAGTACTTC

clone_size: .
v_call: TRBV29-1
d_call: .
j_call: TRBJ2-5
cdr3_aa: CSARVAALQETQYF
cdr3_nt: TGCAGCGCCCGGGTAGCGGCCCTTCAAGAGACCCAGTACTTC

clone_size: .
v_call: TRBV9
d_call: TRBD1
j_call: TRBJ1-2
cdr3_aa: CASSQAMTGGYGYTF
cdr3_nt: TGTGCCAGCAGCCAAGCCATGACAGGGGGCTATGGCTACACCTTC

clone_size: few
v_call: TRBV7-9
d_call: TRBD2
j_call: TRBJ2-3
cdr3_aa: CASSLGTSGLGTDTQYF
cdr3_nt: TGTGCCAGCAGCTTGGGGACTAGCGGACTTGGCACAGATACGCAGTATTTT

clone_size: few
v_call: TRBV28
d_call: TRBD1
j_call: TRBJ2-7
cdr3_aa: CASRLDRGGTYEQYF
cdr3_nt: TGTGCCAGCAGGCTAGACAGGGGCGGTACCTACGAGCAGTACTTC

clone_size: .
v_call: TRBV7-8
d_call: TRBD2
j_call: TRBJ2-7
cdr3_aa: CASSPRASGTYEQYF
cdr3_nt: TGTGCCAGCAGCCCGCGAGCTAGCGGTACCTACGAGCAGTACTTC

clone_size: .
v_call: TRBV29-1
d_call: .
j_call: TRBJ2-7
cdr3_aa: CSVDGGTGRAGWAYEQYF
cdr3_nt: TGCAGCGTCGACGGTGGGACAGGCCGAGCGGGATGGGCCTACGAGCAGTACTTC

clone_size: .
v_call: TRBV11-2
d_call: .
j_call: TRBJ1-1
cdr3_aa: CASTIVGGTEAFF
cdr3_nt: TGTGCCAGCACCATAGTGGGGGGCACTGAAGCTTTCTTT

clone_size: few
v_call: TRBV4-3
d_call: .
j_call: TRBJ1-6
cdr3_aa: CASSQAKTGSPLHF
cdr3_nt: TGCGCCAGCAGCCAAGCAAAGACAGGTTCACCCCTCCACTTT

clone_size: .
v_call: TRBV5-1
d_call: TRBD2
j_call: TRBJ2-7
cdr3_aa: CASSREGRATYEQYF
cdr3_nt: TGCGCCAGCAGCCGGGAGGGCAGGGCCACCTACGAGCAGTACTTC

clone_size: .
v_call: TRBV12-5
d_call: .
j_call: TRBJ2-7
cdr3_aa: CASGLGGFEQYF
cdr3_nt: TGTGCTAGTGGTTTGGGCGGGTTCGAGCAGTACTTC

clone_size: .
v_call: TRBV7-2
d_call: .
j_call: TRBJ2-7
cdr3_aa: CASSLSRDFYEQYF
cdr3_nt: TGTGCCAGCAGCTTATCCAGGGATTTCTACGAGCAGTACTTC

clone_size: .
v_call: TRBV18
d_call: .
j_call: TRBJ2-3
cdr3_aa: CASSPLGTDTQYF
cdr3_nt: TGTGCCAGCTCACCACTAGGCACAGATACGCAGTATTTT

clone_size: .
v_call: TRBV5-4
d_call: .
j_call: TRBJ1-1
cdr3_aa: CASSQLGGSAFF
cdr3_nt: TGTGCCAGCAGCCAGTTGGGGGGGTCGGCTTTCTTT

clone_size: .
v_call: TRBV10-2
d_call: TRBD1
j_call: TRBJ2-7
cdr3_aa: CASCQTGENEQYF
cdr3_nt: TGCGCCAGCTGCCAGACAGGGGAAAACGAGCAGTACTTC

clone_size: few
v_call: TRBV11-3
d_call: .
j_call: TRBJ2-1
cdr3_aa: CASSLGWGSTYNEQFF
cdr3_nt: TGTGCCAGCAGCTTAGGTTGGGGCTCGACCTACAATGAGCAGTTCTTC

clone_size: .
v_call: TRBV4-1
d_call: .
j_call: TRBJ2-5
cdr3_aa: CASSQDGGRRWETQYF
cdr3_nt: TGCGCCAGCAGCCAAGATGGAGGGAGGCGATGGGAGACCCAGTACTTC

clone_size: .
v_call: TRBV28
d_call: TRBD2
j_call: TRBJ2-7
cdr3_aa: CACQRSGVTYEQYF
cdr3_nt: TGTGCCTGCCAGCGGAGCGGGGTAACCTACGAGCAGTACTTC

clone_size: .
v_call: TRBV4-2
d_call: .
j_call: TRBJ2-7
cdr3_aa: CASSPGEPAYEQYF
cdr3_nt: TGTGCCAGCAGCCCCGGAGAGCCTGCCTACGAGCAGTACTTC

clone_size: .
v_call: TRBV2
d_call: TRBD2
j_call: TRBJ2-2
cdr3_aa: CASSYPDTSGVNTGELFF
cdr3_nt: TGTGCCAGCAGTTACCCTGACACTAGCGGGGTGAACACCGGGGAGCTGTTTTTT

clone_size: .
v_call: TRBV5-1
d_call: TRBD2
j_call: TRBJ2-3
cdr3_aa: CASSLAGTSARDTQYF
cdr3_nt: TGCGCCAGCAGCCTGGCCGGGACTAGCGCGAGAGATACGCAGTATTTT

clone_size: few
v_call: TRBV7-3
d_call: TRBD1
j_call: TRBJ2-2
cdr3_aa: CASSMARQGTGELFF
cdr3_nt: TGTGCCAGCAGCATGGCGCGACAGGGTACCGGGGAGCTGTTTTTT